The 10 T cell receptor beta chains in this list originate from one sample, sequenced in a study of cytomegalovirus exposure and HLA in healthy donors. In the PCR, 60 Vbeta and 13 Jbeta primers were used. Using immunoSEQ multiplex PCR, the repertoire was profiled, and TCRdb retains in-frame clones only, with some absent. Altogether 110,000 to 150,000 clones are present, 80% to 90% being singletons, with the ten largest covering roughly 4%. The sequenced material came from PBMCs. The receptors were sampled from a middle-aged woman in good health and CMV-seropositive.

The chain employs TRBV4-3 and TRBJ2-3; 7 nucleotides agree with TRBD1. The V segment lost 4 bases and the J segment 2 bases; nucleotides outside the gene matches: 9. The germline V gene has CDR1 LGHNA and CDR2 YSLEER. The CDR3 runs to 16 residues. CDR3 in amino acids: CASSPSSQGVTDTQYF. Here the CDR3 DNA reads TGCGCCAGCAGCCCCAGTTCCCAGGGGGTCACAGATACGCAGTATTTT.

The rearrangement uses TRBV29-1 and TRBJ2-2; TRBD1 matches 7 bases. The junction had 6 bases not matched to a gene; V was cut back by 1 base and J by 4 bases. This CDR3 is 15 amino acids long. Germline V gene lookup returns CDR1 SQVTM and CDR2 ANQGSEA. CDR3 sequence (DNA): TGCAGCGTTGAAGTAGGACAGGAGGCCACCGGGGAGCTGTTTTTT. Translated: CSVEVGQEATGELFF.

The V call is TRBV6-1, the J call TRBJ1-4; D is ambiguous. V lost 6 bases to trimming and J lost 8 bases, with 13 bases between them. CDR3 length: 13 amino acids. Germline V gives CDR1 MNHNS, CDR2 SASEGT. The CDR3 DNA sequence: TGTGCCAGCAGCCCGGACGGGAACGAAAAACTGTTTTTT. As protein: CASSPDGNEKLFF.

The V and J genes are TRBV27 and TRBJ2-7; no firm D call. The CDR3 is 11 residues long. V lost 5 bases, J lost 0 bases, and 2 bases lay in between. In germline, CDR1 is MNHEY, CDR2 SMNVEV (reference sequence). In DNA form, the CDR3 reads TGTGCCAGCAGTCTCTCCTACGAGCAGTACTTC. Protein product: CASSLSYEQYF.

The chain uses TRBV10-2 and TRBJ2-5, with TRBD1 as a possible D gene (6 bases). V dropped 10 bases and J dropped 3 bases, with 15 bases sitting between them. CDR3 length: 13 amino acids. Germline V gene data show CDR1 as WSHSY and CDR2 as SAAADI. CDR3 residues: CATGGQTKETQYF. The CDR3 DNA is TGCGCCACCGGCGGACAGACAAAAGAGACCCAGTACTTC.

The CDR3 DNA is TGTGCCAGTAGTATTAGCGGGGTAGCCAGGGAGCAGTTCTTC. The encoded protein is CASSISGVAREQFF. The gene calls are TRBV19 and TRBJ2-1; TRBD2 agrees at 8 bases. CDR1 LNHDA and CDR2 SQIVND come from the germline V gene (reference sequence). The V segment lost 3 bases and the J segment 10 bases; nucleotides outside the gene matches: 8. This CDR3 has 14 amino acids. Based on the CDR3 plus reference TRBV19 and TRBJ2-1, the full variable domain is DGGITQSPKYLFRKEGQNVTLSCEQNLNHDAMYWYRQDPGQGLRLIYYSQIVNDFQKGDIAEGYSVSREKKESFPLTVTSAQKNPTAFYLCASSISGVAREQFFGPGTRLTVL.

This chain connects TRBV5-1 to TRBJ2-7; perhaps TRBD2 as D (6 bases). V lost 0 bases to trimming and J lost 3 bases, with 10 bases between them. Germline assignment: CDR1 SGHRS and CDR2 YFSETQ. This CDR3 has 14 residues. The CDR3 is CASSLVVGGYEQYF. CDR3 nucleotides: TGCGCCAGCAGCTTGGTAGTGGGGGGCTACGAGCAGTACTTC.

This clone has more than one count but fewer than ten. V is TRBV5-1 and J is TRBJ2-1, with D possibly matching TRBD2 (5 bases). Germline V gene sequence: CDR1 SGHRS, CDR2 YFSETQ. The CDR3 runs to 15 residues. Trimming left V 0 bases short and J 2 bases short, with 9 bases between. CDR3 in amino acids: CASSLGVATYNEQFF. CDR3 in DNA: TGCGCCAGCAGCTTGGGGGTAGCGACCTACAATGAGCAGTTCTTC.

CDR3 loop: CASSTLFENRSGNTIYF. The CDR3 DNA follows: TGTGCCAGCAGTACCCTTTTTGAGAACCGCTCTGGAAACACCATATATTTT. The V gene is TRBV28, the J gene TRBJ1-3; D remains ambiguous. The CDR3 spans 17 residues. Germline V CDR1 and CDR2: MDHEN, SYDVKM. V was pared by 5 bases and J by 0 bases, with 17 bases between.

CDR3 DNA: TGTGCCAGCAGCTTGCCCGGGAGAATCAGCCACGAGCAGTACTTC. Amino acid sequence: CASSLPGRISHEQYF. The rearrangement links TRBV5-4 to TRBJ2-5; possible D gene TRBD2, 6 bases. The J call is uncertain, as TRBJ2-7 better fits the DNA end. The germline V gene has CDR1 SGHNT and CDR2 YYREEE (reference sequence). The CDR3 contains 15 residues.